This T cell receptor (beta chain) was captured by sequencing in a study of blood T cell dynamics during melanoma immunotherapy. Study details: First-line therapy was either pembrolizumab or nivolumab with ipilimumab for metastatic melanoma.

Each bulk PBMC sample had approximately 400 ng DNA loaded. Clones were sequenced by immunoSEQ multiplex PCR, and TCRdb holds only the in-frame ones, with some missing. The sample carries fewer than 9,500 clones, about 80% recorded once. Time point indicated: week 3, after first cycle of checkpoint inhibitor. One draw preceded checkpoint blockade; another followed its first cycle at week 3. Patients with prior systemic cancer treatment, concomitant immunosuppressants, or other active malignancies were excluded. Trimming stripped 7 bases from V and 12 bases from J, with 15 bases between. Germline assignment: CDR1 LNHDA and CDR2 SQIVND (reference sequence). CDR3 size: 11 residues.

V is TRBV19 and J is TRBJ1-1; D is possibly TRBD1 (5 bases). The source was blood, collected from a patient treated with checkpoint blockade. This clonotype originated in a human donor with melanoma. The CDR3 region is CASIRDRLTFF. The CDR3 coding sequence is TGTGCCAGTATCCGGGACCGACTTACTTTCTTT.